The present entry profiles one TCR beta chain with its context. Seattle patients were enrolled during active infection and followed longitudinally. The data derive from a study of blood T cell repertoires in COVID-19. Study-wide context: Collection of acute and convalescent COVID-19 samples took place in the United States, Italy and Spain. Nucleic acid was either cDNA or gDNA, and it came from T cells, B-cell-depleted T cells, or PBMCs.

In the original analysis: Amplified reference gene primers provided the basis for estimating nucleated cell counts. The table came from immunoSEQ multiplex PCR; TCRdb's copy has only in-frame clones and leaves some out. V and J calls and clone size are those listed in that table; D and trimming were worked out from the DNA. The data hold just over 350,000 clones, with approximately 86% observed a single time. The CDR3 is 12 residues long. Germline V gene lookup returns CDR1 MNHEY and CDR2 SMNVEV (reference sequence). Trimming removed 11 bases at V and 0 bases at J, with 5 bases between. Input material: peripheral blood. The chain has TRBV27 and TRBJ1-6; D remains unclear. The clonotype comes from a woman aged 60-75 years with COVID-19, enrolled during active disease. CDR3 region: CASSSYNSPLHF. The DNA of the CDR3 is TGTGCCTCGAGCTCCTATAATTCACCCCTCCACTTT.